These 9 T cell receptor beta chains share one sample of origin, sequenced in a study of blood T cell repertoires in COVID-19. Generated by immunoSEQ multiplex PCR, the TCRdb table keeps only in-frame clones and is missing some. The table has about 210,000 clones, around 86% seen once; the top ten hold roughly 7.2%. Sequenced sample: PBMCs or T cells enriched from blood (not recorded which). The receptors were sampled from a man aged 25-40 years in a cohort exposed to, infected with or recovered from COVID-19 (not recorded which).

The rearrangement uses TRBV6-5 and TRBJ1-5; D unclear. CDR1 MNHEY and CDR2 SVGAGI come from the germline V gene. Between the trimmed V and J ends, which lost 10 bases and 0 bases, there was a span of 13 bases. CDR3 length equals 14 residues. CDR3 DNA sequence: TGTGCCACGGGTTTGGTAAATAGCAATCAGCCCCAGCATTTT. Protein: CATGLVNSNQPQHF.

This clone was counted only a few times. V is TRBV11-2 and J is TRBJ1-1; tentatively, D is TRBD1 (5 bases). The V end was cut by 5 bases, the J end by 0 bases, with 16 bases between. The germline V gene encodes CDR1 SGHAT and CDR2 FQNNGV. The CDR3 loop spans 16 amino acids. Here the CDR3 DNA reads TGTGCCAGCAGCCTACGACCCAGGGCAATGAACACTGAAGCTTTCTTT. Protein sequence: CASSLRPRAMNTEAFF.

This clone was picked up one time. J is TRBJ2-7 and V is TRBV19; the match to TRBD2 covers 10 bases. V was pared by 3 bases and J by 2 bases, with 4 bases of the junction left unmatched. The CDR3 is 15 residues long. CDR1 and CDR2 (germline): LNHDA, SQIVND (reference sequence). As DNA, the CDR3 is TGTGCCAGTAGTATGCTAGCGGGAGCCCCCTACGAGCAGTACTTC. Its translation: CASSMLAGAPYEQYF.

This chain links TRBV11-1 with TRBJ1-1; D unclear. The CDR3 extends over 14 amino acids. V gave up 2 bases and J gave up 1 base, with 8 bases separating them. CDR1 is SGHAT, CDR2 FQDESV, per germline (reference sequence). The CDR3 loop is CASSLHAGNTEAFF. DNA of the CDR3: TGTGCCAGCAGCTTACACGCGGGGAACACTGAAGCTTTCTTT.

The DNA for the CDR3 is TGCGCCAGCAGCTTGGGAACGGGGAGGGGAAACACCGGGGAGCTGTTTTTT. Amino acid sequence: CASSLGTGRGNTGELFF. The V call is TRBV5-1, the J call TRBJ2-2; 7 bases are a match to TRBD2. Per germline, CDR1 SGHRS and CDR2 YFSETQ. V trimming: 0 bases; J trimming: 2 bases; junction bases outside the gene matches: 7. CDR3 size: 17 residues.

The chain carries TRBV9 and TRBJ2-1; 12 bases align to TRBD2. The CDR3 runs to 15 residues. Germline V gene sequence: CDR1 SGDLS, CDR2 YYNGEE. V trimming: 4 bases; J trimming: 9 bases; junction bases outside the gene matches: 8. The CDR3 region has the DNA TGTGCCAGCAGCATTCGACTAGCGGGAGCGGTTGAGCAGTTCTTC. Translating it yields CASSIRLAGAVEQFF.

The chain couples TRBV19 to TRBJ2-2; D is perhaps TRBD2 (5 bases). Germline CDR1 LNHDA, CDR2 SQIVND (reference sequence). Between the trimmed V and J ends, which lost 5 bases and 4 bases, there was a span of 8 bases. This CDR3 spans 13 amino acids. The CDR3 DNA reads as TGTGCCAGTAGTTTGGCGGGCACCGGGGAGCTGTTTTTT. Its protein product is CASSLAGTGELFF.

The chain couples TRBV2 to TRBJ2-7, with 8 bases fitting TRBD1. Losses at the gene ends were 8 bases for V and 5 bases for J; bases not matched to a gene: 5. CDR1 SNHLY and CDR2 FYNNEI come from the germline V gene. The CDR3 is made up of 12 amino acids. CDR3 nucleotides: TGTGCCAGCGAGCCAGGGGGCGACGAGCAGTACTTC. Residues: CASEPGGDEQYF.

The chain combines TRBV5-6 with TRBJ1-4; the D gene is possibly TRBD1 (6 bases). Looked up from germline, CDR1 is SGHDT and CDR2 is YYEEEE. With 0 bases removed from V and 5 bases from J, the gap between germline ends came to 11 bases. There are 15 residues in the CDR3. This chain's CDR3 is CASSLGQGINEKLFF. In DNA, the CDR3 is TGTGCCAGCAGCTTGGGGCAGGGGATCAATGAAAAACTGTTTTTT.